Shown below are 22 T cell receptor beta chains from a single sample sequenced in a study of Ad26.COV2.S vaccination and SARS-CoV-2 variants. The treatment here: around 19 received Ad26.COV2.S at low or high dose, single or two shots; five or six received placebo; per-sample allocation not given. All samples were drawn on day 63, counting from the first vaccine or placebo injection. The protocol was immunoSEQ multiplex PCR, while the TCRdb copy is restricted to in-frame clones and leaves out a portion. This sample yields 350,000 to 450,000 clones, of which approximately 89% are seen a single time; approximately 1.9% belongs to the top ten. Source: peripheral blood, taken in a trial of Ad26.COV2.S vaccine versus placebo. The receptor source for this set is a person between 18 and 59 years old who received the Ad26.COV2.S COVID-19 vaccine or a placebo.

This chain uses TRBV19 with TRBJ2-7; D might be TRBD1 (5 bases). CDR3 size: 15 residues. Trimming took off 2 bases at V and 3 bases at J, with 14 bases between the two ends. Germline CDR1 LNHDA, CDR2 SQIVND (reference sequence). CDR3 amino acids: CASSIYSDSHYEQYF. The CDR3 nucleotides read TGTGCCAGTAGTATATATTCCGACAGCCACTACGAGCAGTACTTC. Looking up the rest from reference TRBV19 and TRBJ2-7 gives the full variable domain: DGGITQSPKYLFRKEGQNVTLSCEQNLNHDAMYWYRQDPGQGLRLIYYSQIVNDFQKGDIAEGYSVSREKKESFPLTVTSAQKNPTAFYLCASSIYSDSHYEQYFGPGTRLTVT.

Only one count was recorded for this clone. This chain connects TRBV5-5 to TRBJ1-1, with TRBD1 as a possible D gene (6 bases). The CDR3 is 17 residues long. Trimming pared 0 bases from V and 0 bases from J, leaving 15 bases between. CDR1 is SGHKS, CDR2 YYEKEE, per germline (reference sequence). This CDR3 reads CASSLGFTTGMNTEAFF. CDR3 sequence (DNA): TGTGCCAGCAGCTTGGGCTTTACGACAGGCATGAACACTGAAGCTTTCTTT. The variable domain in full, completed from reference TRBV5-5 and TRBJ1-1, reads DAGVTQSPTHLIKTRGQQVTLRCSPISGHKSVSWYQQVLGQGPQFIFQYYEKEERGRGNFPDRFSARQFPNYSSELNVNALLLGDSALYLCASSLGFTTGMNTEAFFGQGTRLTVV.

The genes are TRBV6-5 and TRBJ2-1; 10 nucleotides agree with TRBD1. The V and J ends lost 9 bases and 3 bases, in that order; junction bases with no gene match: 5. The CDR3 is 14 amino acids. In germline, CDR1 is MNHEY, CDR2 SVGAGI. The CDR3 loop is CASRGTGVYNEQFF. As DNA, the CDR3 is TGTGCCAGTCGCGGGACAGGGGTCTACAATGAGCAGTTCTTC.

The chain combines TRBV9 with TRBJ2-1, with D maybe TRBD1 (6 bases). Per germline, CDR1 SGDLS and CDR2 YYNGEE. V was trimmed by 2 bases and J by 4 bases, leaving 10 bases between them. The CDR3 totals 14 residues. In nucleotides, the CDR3 is TGTGCCAGCAGCGTGGCAGGGGAGTACAATGAGCAGTTCTTC. Protein: CASSVAGEYNEQFF.

The CDR3 here is CASSSGQGGLSDTQYF. The CDR3 coding sequence is TGTGCCAGCAGCTCGGGACAGGGGGGACTATCAGATACGCAGTATTTT. V gene TRBV11-1 combines with J gene TRBJ2-3, with 11 bases lining up with TRBD1. Trimming removed 4 bases from V and 4 bases from J; junction bases left unmatched: 7. The CDR3 runs 16 residues. Germline CDR1 is SGHAT and CDR2 is FQDESV (reference sequence).

This chain uses TRBV19 with TRBJ1-1; the match to TRBD1 covers 9 bases. This CDR3 has 15 amino acids. Germline CDR1 is LNHDA and CDR2 is SQIVND (reference sequence). After removal of 5 bases from V and 0 bases from J, the junction contained 4 bases not matched to a gene. CDR3 in amino acids: CASSSTGGMNTEAFF. DNA of the CDR3: TGTGCCAGTAGTTCGACAGGGGGTATGAACACTGAAGCTTTCTTT.

The chain carries TRBV28 and TRBJ2-7; D unresolved. This CDR3 spans 13 amino acids. The V gene's germline CDR1 is MDHEN and CDR2 SYDVKM. V lost 6 bases to trimming and J lost 2 bases, with 11 bases between them. CDR3 sequence: CASSANVPYEQYF. Here the CDR3 DNA reads TGTGCCAGCAGCGCGAATGTACCCTACGAGCAGTACTTC.

The V call is TRBV5-6, the J call TRBJ2-3; TRBD2 matches 11 bases. With 1 base clipped from V and 1 base from J, the junction kept 2 bases outside the gene matches. Germline V gene data show CDR1 as SGHDT and CDR2 as YYEEEE. The CDR3 contains 16 residues. The CDR3, as DNA: TGTGCCAGCAGCTTGCCGGGACTAGCGGGCACAGATACGCAGTATTTT. It is translated as CASSLPGLAGTDTQYF.

The chain couples TRBV5-1 to TRBJ1-5; the match to TRBD1 covers 8 bases. CDR1 is SGHRS, CDR2 YFSETQ, per germline. The V gene end was trimmed by 1 base and the J gene end by 4 bases; junction bases not matched to a gene: 4. The CDR3 length is 15 residues. CDR3 protein: CASSLTGQVNQPQHF. The DNA for the CDR3 is TGCGCCAGCAGCTTGACGGGACAGGTTAATCAGCCCCAGCATTTT.

Only a few counts were recorded for this clone. The chain is built from TRBV6-5 and TRBJ1-5, with 9 bases identical to TRBD1. After removal of 6 bases from V and 5 bases from J, the junction contained 5 bases not matched to a gene. CDR1 is MNHEY, CDR2 SVGAGI, per germline. CDR3 length equals 14 residues. CDR3 region: CASRGTGRDQPQHF. The CDR3 DNA follows: TGTGCCAGCAGAGGGACAGGGAGGGATCAGCCCCAGCATTTT.

The J gene is TRBJ2-7, the V gene TRBV3-1 (or the pseudogene TRBV3-2); a weak D match, TRBD2 (6 bases). Germline V gene data show CDR1 as LGHDT and CDR2 as YNNKEL (reference sequence). There are 14 residues in the CDR3. Trimming took 3 bases from V and 3 from J, leaving 12 bases between them. CDR3 sequence: CASSHSGTHYEQYF. CDR3 coding DNA: TGTGCCAGCAGCCATTCCGGGACTCACTACGAGCAGTACTTC.

The chain uses TRBV28 and TRBJ2-4; D remains unclear. Germline lookup yields CDR1 MDHEN and CDR2 SYDVKM. V was shortened by 1 base and J by 6 bases, with 7 bases between the two germline ends. There are 13 residues in the CDR3. The CDR3 sequence: CASSLSETNIQYF. CDR3 DNA: TGTGCCAGCAGTTTATCGGAAACAAACATTCAGTACTTC.

The rearrangement links TRBV3-1 (or the pseudogene TRBV3-2) to TRBJ1-5; the D is unclear. Germline V gene data show CDR1 as LGHDT and CDR2 as YNNKEL (reference sequence). V was shortened by 4 bases and J by 4 bases, with 5 bases between the two germline ends. The CDR3 spans 12 residues. The CDR3 here is CASSLPNQPQHF. CDR3 sequence (DNA): TGTGCCAGCAGCCTACCTAATCAGCCCCAGCATTTT.

Here the CDR3 reads CAISDREQPQHF. Here the CDR3 DNA reads TGTGCCATCAGTGACAGGGAGCAGCCCCAGCATTTT. The chain combines TRBV10-3 with TRBJ1-5; D might be TRBD1 (5 bases). Trimming removed 3 bases at V and 7 bases at J, with 7 bases between. Germline assignment: CDR1 ENHRY and CDR2 SYGVKD. This CDR3 contains 12 residues.

V is TRBV28 and J is TRBJ2-7; D is perhaps TRBD1 or TRBD2 (5 bases each). Trimming took off 5 bases at V and 4 bases at J, with 18 bases between the two ends. From germline, CDR1 is MDHEN and CDR2 SYDVKM. The CDR3 loop spans 15 amino acids. The DNA for the CDR3 is TGTGCCAGCAGTCCCCCCTCTCTGGGGGAGTACGAGCAGTACTTC. Its protein product is CASSPPSLGEYEQYF.

V usage is TRBV5-5 and J usage is TRBJ1-1; the match to TRBD1 covers 7 bases. CDR1 and CDR2 from the germline V gene are SGHKS and YYEKEE (reference sequence). The V gene end was trimmed by 4 bases and the J gene end by 4 bases; junction bases not matched to a gene: 4. The CDR3 runs to 13 residues. CDR3 amino acids: CASSPAGGTEAFF. DNA of the CDR3: TGTGCCAGCAGCCCAGCAGGGGGCACTGAAGCTTTCTTT.

The rearrangement links TRBV24-1 to TRBJ2-2, with TRBD1 matching over 9 bases. CDR1 is KGHDR, CDR2 SFDVKD, per germline. V trimming: 3 bases; J trimming: 6 bases; junction bases outside the gene matches: 7. The CDR3 consists of 16 residues. DNA of the CDR3: TGTGCCACCAGTGATCCCTACAGGGGGCAGGCCGGGGAGCTGTTTTTT. Protein: CATSDPYRGQAGELFF.

This rearrangement joins TRBV19 to TRBJ2-2, with 8 positions matching TRBD2. After removal of 3 bases from V and 6 bases from J, the junction contained 6 bases not matched to a gene. CDR1 and CDR2 from the germline V gene are LNHDA and SQIVND (reference sequence). The CDR3 runs 15 residues. This chain's CDR3 is CASSITGGPPGELFF. In DNA form, the CDR3 reads TGTGCCAGTAGTATCACGGGAGGGCCTCCCGGGGAGCTGTTTTTT.

This sequence joins TRBV7-2 and TRBJ2-1, with 7 bases identical to TRBD1. This CDR3 is 15 amino acids long. The trim removed 5 bases at V and 0 bases at J, leaving 4 bases unmatched. Germline CDR1 and CDR2: SGHTA and FQGNSA. DNA for the CDR3: TGTGCCAGCAGCCTGACAGGGAGCTCCTACAATGAGCAGTTCTTC. It codes for CASSLTGSSYNEQFF.

The chain carries TRBV19 and TRBJ1-1, with TRBD1 identical over 8 bases. The CDR3 contains 14 residues. V dropped 5 bases and J dropped 3; count of bases not matched to a gene: 5. Germline V lookup: CDR1 LNHDA, CDR2 SQIVND (reference sequence). For the CDR3, the DNA is TGTGCCAGTAGTCCAACGGGACAGGACACTGAAGCTTTCTTT. It encodes CASSPTGQDTEAFF.

This rearrangement joins TRBV30 to TRBJ1-1; 8 bases agree with TRBD1. The CDR3 has 13 residues. Germline values: CDR1 GTSNPN, CDR2 SVGIG (reference sequence). The trim removed 3 bases at V and 6 bases at J, leaving 6 bases unmatched. The DNA of the CDR3 is TGTGCCTGGAGCCCAGGGGGCTTCGCTGAAGCTTTCTTT. It encodes CAWSPGGFAEAFF.

The chain is built from TRBV28 and TRBJ1-2; D is possibly TRBD1 (5 bases). Germline CDR1 reads MDHEN; CDR2 reads SYDVKM. The CDR3 runs 14 residues. Deletions cut 3 bases from V and 0 bases from J, with 8 bases between. The CDR3 region has the DNA TGTGCCAGCAGTTTTGCGGGGGCTAACTATGGCTACACCTTC. This encodes CASSFAGANYGYTF.